Following are 28 T cell receptor beta chains from one sample sequenced in a study of beta chain features in type 1 diabetes. Points from the study as a whole: All four CD4+ subsets of Type 1 diabetes patients contained TCRB CDR3s that were moderately but significantly shorter.

For these TCRs, the target antigens are not known. Every bit of the isolated RNA underwent reverse transcription, so sequencing read expressed TCRB transcripts. Assay used: immunoSEQ multiplex PCR; TCRdb lists only in-frame clones, some missing. The sample includes approximately 170,000 clones, approximately 7.8% of them seen just once. The sample consisted of central memory CD4+ T cells from blood. These receptors came from a woman between 35 and 50 years old with type 1 diabetes.

V gene TRBV7-8 combines with J gene TRBJ2-7; 9 bases fit TRBD1. The CDR3 consists of 14 residues. Germline CDR1 reads SGHVS; CDR2 reads FQNEAQ. The junction had 5 bases not matched to a gene; V was cut back by 2 bases and J by 6 bases. The chain's CDR3 is CASSLLQGAGEQYF. The DNA of the CDR3 is TGTGCCAGCAGCTTACTACAGGGGGCGGGCGAGCAGTACTTC.

The sample holds a few counts of this clone. V is TRBV4-1 and J is TRBJ2-7; 11 bases line up with TRBD2. The CDR3 loop spans 18 amino acids. Per germline, CDR1 MGHRA and CDR2 YSYEKL. After removal of 0 bases from V and 4 bases from J, the junction contained 11 bases not matched to a gene. The CDR3 DNA is TGCGCCAGCAGCCAAGAGGTGGGATGGGGACTAGCGGCGTACGAGCAGTACTTC. It codes for CASSQEVGWGLAAYEQYF.

This clone was seen many times. The chain couples TRBV29-1 to TRBJ2-6, with 8 bases aligning to TRBD1. Per the germline V gene, CDR1 is SQVTM and CDR2 is ANQGSEA. Losses at the gene ends were 5 bases for V and 0 bases for J; bases not matched to a gene: 0. This CDR3 has 14 amino acids. The CDR3 here is CSVQGASGANVLTF. In DNA, the CDR3 is TGCAGCGTTCAGGGGGCCTCTGGGGCCAACGTCCTGACTTTC.

In its sample, this clone was seen a few times. V is TRBV27 and J is TRBJ2-3; D not resolved. The germline V gene encodes CDR1 MNHEY and CDR2 SMNVEV (reference sequence). V shed 5 bases and J shed 0 bases, with 6 bases lying between them. The CDR3 is 13 amino acids. The CDR3 region is CASSTASTDTQYF. Written as DNA, the CDR3 is TGTGCCAGCAGTACAGCCAGCACAGATACGCAGTATTTT.

The J gene is TRBJ1-1, the V gene TRBV7-2, with TRBD1 matching over 8 bases. J was trimmed by 8 bases and V by 7 bases; bases with no gene match: 9. The CDR3 sequence is 13 residues long. The germline V gene encodes CDR1 SGHTA and CDR2 FQGNSA. The CDR3 sequence: CASTYPRDREAFF. CDR3 coding DNA: TGTGCCAGCACCTACCCTCGGGACAGGGAAGCTTTCTTT.

V and J are TRBV7-8 and TRBJ2-2; 9 nucleotides agree with TRBD1. Germline V CDR1 and CDR2: SGHVS, FQNEAQ. The CDR3 sequence is 14 residues long. V shed 11 bases and J 0 bases; nucleotides not matched to a gene: 4. The CDR3 spells CAEQGAANTGELFF. DNA for the CDR3: TGTGCCGAACAGGGGGCCGCGAACACCGGGGAGCTGTTTTTT.

CDR3 residues: CASSVAAGANYEQYF. The CDR3 region has the DNA TGTGCCAGCAGCGTAGCGGCAGGGGCGAACTACGAGCAGTACTTC. The chain employs TRBV9 and TRBJ2-7; TRBD1 is a possible D gene (6 bases). This CDR3 comprises 15 residues. Trimming removed 0 bases from V and 3 bases from J, with 13 bases in between. Germline V lookup: CDR1 SGDLS, CDR2 YYNGEE.

A few counts support this clone. This rearrangement joins TRBV30 to TRBJ1-5, with TRBD1 matching over 9 bases. This CDR3 region has 14 residues. CDR1 and CDR2 from the germline V gene are GTSNPN and SVGIG (reference sequence). Trimming removed 3 bases from V and 8 bases from J; junction bases left unmatched: 8. Here the CDR3 reads CAWSPGTGKKPQHF. The CDR3 nucleotides are TGTGCCTGGAGCCCTGGGACAGGGAAAAAGCCCCAGCATTTT.

The chain combines TRBV5-6 with TRBJ1-2; the D is unclear. Germline lookup yields CDR1 SGHDT and CDR2 YYEEEE. Between the trimmed V and J ends, which lost 4 bases and 6 bases, there was a span of 13 bases. The CDR3 sequence is 13 residues long. This CDR3 is CASSGGFSHGYTF. The CDR3 DNA reads as TGTGCCAGCAGCGGAGGGTTTAGCCATGGCTACACCTTC.

The chain links TRBV2 to TRBJ2-5, with TRBD1 as a possible D gene (5 bases). Deletions cut 0 bases from V and 5 bases from J, with 13 bases between. Germline loops: CDR1 SNHLY, CDR2 FYNNEI. CDR3 size: 15 residues. The CDR3 protein is CASSEASGRRETQYF. DNA of the CDR3: TGTGCCAGCAGTGAAGCATCAGGGCGCCGGGAGACCCAGTACTTC.

The table lists this clone with a few counts. The chain employs TRBV28 and TRBJ2-7, with 9 bases that match TRBD2. The germline CDR1 and CDR2 sequences are MDHEN and SYDVKM. Germline trimming cut 6 bases from V and 1 base from J; bases unmatched to any gene: 16. The CDR3 consists of 18 residues. Here the CDR3 DNA reads TGTGCCAGCAGCCCCCTCACGGGACTAGCAGGAGGGTCCTACGAGCAGTACTTC. Encoded protein: CASSPLTGLAGGSYEQYF.

V gene TRBV21-1 combines with J gene TRBJ2-7; TRBD1, the table's D call, was not compared with the DNA. TRBV21-1 is labeled a pseudogene. CDR3 length: 16 residues. In nucleotides, the CDR3 is TGTGCCAGCAGCAAATCGGACAGTGATTACTCCTACGAGCAGTACTTC. It codes for CASSKSDSDYSYEQYF.

This clone was detected a few times. V usage is TRBV5-1 and J usage is TRBJ1-3; D is unresolved. The V end lost 2 bases, the J end lost 0 bases, and 6 bases lay between the germline ends. CDR1 and CDR2 from the germline V gene are SGHRS and YFSETQ. The CDR3 consists of 14 residues. The CDR3 region has the DNA TGCGCCAGCAGCTTCGGGGTCTCTGGAAACACCATATATTTT. This gives the protein CASSFGVSGNTIYF.

The chain uses TRBV30 and TRBJ2-7; 10 nucleotides match TRBD1. This CDR3 spans 15 amino acids. In germline, CDR1 is GTSNPN, CDR2 SVGIG (reference sequence). The CDR3 nucleotides are TGTGCTTGCCGACAAGGGACAGGGGTATACTACGAGCAGTACTTC. This encodes CACRQGTGVYYEQYF.

This clone was seen ten or more times. This rearrangement joins TRBV11-1 to TRBJ2-1; TRBD2 matches 7 bases. The CDR3 runs to 15 residues. The ends lost 5 bases at V and 5 bases at J; junction bases unmatched: 9. CDR1 SGHAT and CDR2 FQDESV come from the germline V gene (reference sequence). The CDR3 sequence: CASSREGIGDNEQFF. CDR3 sequence (DNA): TGTGCCAGCAGCAGGGAGGGGATTGGGGACAATGAGCAGTTCTTC.

This clone came up many times. V and J are TRBV7-9 and TRBJ1-5; D call uncertain. Trimming left V 1 base short and J 9 bases short, with 7 bases between. Per germline, CDR1 SEHNR and CDR2 FQNEAQ (reference sequence). The CDR3 spans 12 residues. CDR3 sequence reads: CASSLESVPQHF. CDR3 in DNA: TGTGCCAGCAGCTTAGAATCAGTGCCCCAGCATTTT.

This chain joins TRBV7-2 and TRBJ2-2; 8 bases are a match to TRBD2. The CDR3 contains 16 residues. Unmatched junction bases numbered 10, after V lost 5 bases and J lost 5 bases. Germline CDR1 is SGHTA and CDR2 is FQGNSA. In DNA, the CDR3 is TGTGCCAGCAGCCCGGCGGGGGGTGGAGAGACCGGGGAGCTGTTTTTT. Encoded protein: CASSPAGGGETGELFF.

The chain uses TRBV7-3 and TRBJ2-1; 9 bases map to TRBD2. The CDR3 covers 14 residues. Germline V gene sequence: CDR1 SGHTA, CDR2 FQGTGA. Trimming took 3 bases from V and 7 from J; bases not matched to a gene: 4. The CDR3, as DNA: TGTGCCAGCAGCTTTGCGGGAGGGCCGAATGAGCAGTTCTTC. Its protein product is CASSFAGGPNEQFF.

The table lists this clone with a few counts. The chain is built from TRBV4-2 and TRBJ1-4; D gene ambiguous. The CDR3 totals 15 residues. Germline assignment: CDR1 LGHNA and CDR2 YNFKEQ. Trimming removed 5 bases at V and 8 bases at J, with 18 bases between. The CDR3 here is CASSELNQGGEKLFF. CDR3 sequence (DNA): TGTGCCAGCAGCGAACTCAATCAAGGAGGCGAAAAACTGTTTTTT.

The V call is TRBV6-1, the J call TRBJ2-7; possibly TRBD2 for D (6 bases). V was shortened by 2 bases and J by 6 bases, with 8 bases between the two germline ends. This CDR3 has 12 residues. Per germline, CDR1 MNHNS and CDR2 SASEGT. This CDR3 is CASSERRGEQYF. The CDR3, as DNA: TGTGCCAGCAGTGAAAGGAGGGGCGAGCAGTACTTC.

V gene TRBV5-6 combines with J gene TRBJ2-1; 8 bases map to TRBD1. The CDR3 has 14 amino acids. The trim removed 4 bases at V and 8 bases at J, leaving 8 bases unmatched. Germline CDR1 is SGHDT and CDR2 is YYEEEE. In DNA, the CDR3 is TGTGCCAGCAGCCTAGGGACAGGTCGAGATGAGCAGTTCTTC. It yields the protein CASSLGTGRDEQFF.

This clone was detected only a few times. The rearrangement joins TRBV6-5 to TRBJ1-6; 8 bases are shared with TRBD1. Trimming took 6 bases from V and 6 from J; bases not matched to a gene: 4. The CDR3 totals 14 residues. The germline CDR1 and CDR2 sequences are MNHEY and SVGAGI. CDR3 protein: CASSRQGSNSPLHF. CDR3 sequence (DNA): TGTGCCAGCAGCCGACAGGGGTCTAATTCACCCCTCCACTTT.

This clone was detected only a few times. The rearrangement links TRBV29-1 to TRBJ1-2, with TRBD1 matching over 7 bases. The CDR3 contains 12 residues. After removal of 6 bases from V and 8 bases from J, the junction contained 9 bases not matched to a gene. CDR1 and CDR2 (germline): SQVTM, ANQGSEA. CDR3 DNA sequence: TGCAGCGTCCCGACAGGGCTTAGGGGCTACACCTTC. It codes for CSVPTGLRGYTF.

The chain is built from TRBV2 and TRBJ2-2, with 12 bases identical to TRBD2. Trimming at V came to 6 bases and at J to 6 bases, leaving 5 bases not matched to a gene. This CDR3 has 15 amino acids. Germline values: CDR1 SNHLY, CDR2 FYNNEI. The CDR3 bases are TGTGCCAGCAGGGAGACTAGCGGGAGTCCCGGGGAGCTGTTTTTT. Translated: CASRETSGSPGELFF.

On this clone itself: Mismatch with germline at one junction end may stem from a read error. The chain is built from TRBV7-2 and TRBJ2-3, with D perhaps matching TRBD2 (6 bases). CDR1 and CDR2 from the germline V gene are SGHTA and FQGNSA. The CDR3 sequence is 15 residues long. This CDR3 reads CASSQDGRNTDTQYF. In DNA, the CDR3 is TGCGCCAGCAGCCAAGATGGGAGGAACACAGATACGCAGTATTTT. The full variable domain, rest sourced from reference TRBV7-2 and TRBJ2-3, is GAGVSQSPSNKVTEKGKDVELRCDPISGHTALYWYRQSLGQGLEFLIYFQGNSAPDKSGLPSDRFSAERTGGSVSTLTIQRTQQEDSAVYLCASSQDGRNTDTQYFGPGTRLTVL.

The V call is TRBV4-1, the J call TRBJ1-6, with D perhaps matching TRBD1 (5 bases). The CDR3 totals 16 residues. The V end was cut by 0 bases, the J end by 7 bases, with 13 bases between. Germline V gene sequence: CDR1 MGHRA, CDR2 YSYEKL. The CDR3 reads CASSQDADGGNSPLHF. CDR3 coding DNA: TGCGCCAGCAGCCAAGATGCTGACGGGGGAAATTCACCCCTCCACTTT.

This clone was found a few times. The chain employs TRBV27 and TRBJ1-2; 8 nucleotides line up with TRBD1. J gave up 7 bases and V 3 bases, and 4 bases lay outside the gene matches. The CDR3 has 13 residues. CDR1 MNHEY and CDR2 SMNVEV come from the germline V gene (reference sequence). In DNA, the CDR3 is TGTGCCAGCAGTTTCGACAGGGGAGGTGGCTACACCTTC. It codes for CASSFDRGGGYTF.

The CDR3 nucleotides are TGTGCCATTACAGGGAGCTCTGGAAACACCATATATTTT. It is translated as CAITGSSGNTIYF. V usage is TRBV10-3 and J usage is TRBJ1-3; maybe TRBD1 (6 bases). V gave up 9 bases and J gave up 0 bases, with 9 bases separating them. The CDR3 consists of 13 residues. Looked up from germline, CDR1 is ENHRY and CDR2 is SYGVKD.